Listed here are 12 T cell receptor beta chains from one sample, sequenced in a study of control samples from healthy donors and cancer patients. Using immunoSEQ multiplex PCR, the repertoire was profiled, and TCRdb retains in-frame clones only, with some absent. The sample lists under 450,000 clones; over 75% were seen once. The sequencing input was PBMCs. These receptors all stem from a man aged 40-49 years with head and neck cancer.

The chain recombines TRBV13 with TRBJ2-7; TRBD1 agrees at 9 bases. Germline V gene lookup returns CDR1 PRHDT and CDR2 FYEKMQ (reference sequence). The CDR3 consists of 17 residues. The V and J ends lost 0 bases and 2 bases, in that order; junction bases with no gene match: 8. The CDR3: CASSLGRGTGLPYEQYF. CDR3 DNA sequence: TGTGCCAGCAGCTTAGGCCGAGGGACAGGGCTTCCCTACGAGCAGTACTTC.

The sample holds one count of this clone. V gene TRBV6-5 combines with J gene TRBJ2-7; D is unclear. Germline loops: CDR1 MNHEY, CDR2 SVGAGI. Trimming pared 0 bases from V and 0 bases from J, leaving 9 bases between. The CDR3 has 15 amino acids. The CDR3 DNA reads as TGTGCCAGCAGTTACTCGGCCGTGAACTCCTACGAGCAGTACTTC. This gives the protein CASSYSAVNSYEQYF.

This chain joins TRBV6-5 and TRBJ1-1, with D maybe TRBD1 (5 bases). The CDR3 is 15 amino acids. V shed 7 bases and J shed 5 bases, with 20 bases lying between them. The germline CDR1 and CDR2 sequences are MNHEY and SVGAGI. The CDR3 DNA sequence: TGTGCCAGCATGCAGCGAACGGGGCGAACGACTGAAGCTTTCTTT. The encoded protein is CASMQRTGRTTEAFF.

A single count supports this clone. The chain carries TRBV7-9 and TRBJ2-7; 7 bases line up with TRBD1. Germline assignment: CDR1 SEHNR and CDR2 FQNEAQ (reference sequence). After removal of 6 bases from V and 5 bases from J, the junction contained 13 bases not matched to a gene. The CDR3 runs to 15 residues. The CDR3 loop is CASRSWQATGDEQYF. CDR3 DNA: TGTGCCAGCAGATCCTGGCAGGCAACAGGGGACGAGCAGTACTTC.

This chain links TRBV7-2 with TRBJ2-5; D possibly corresponds to TRBD1 (5 bases). V gave up 3 bases and J gave up 1 base, with 12 bases separating them. This CDR3 has 15 amino acids. Germline V gene sequence: CDR1 SGHTA, CDR2 FQGNSA. This CDR3 is CASSFDWGPQETQYF. CDR3 bases: TGTGCCAGCAGCTTTGATTGGGGCCCCCAAGAGACCCAGTACTTC.

The rearrangement links TRBV5-1 to TRBJ2-5; D remains unclear. The germline V and J ends were trimmed by 4 bases and 1 base, with 11 bases remaining between them. CDR3 size: 14 residues. Germline values: CDR1 SGHRS, CDR2 YFSETQ. The CDR3 sequence is CASSPQLSQETQYF. The CDR3 DNA follows: TGCGCCAGCAGCCCCCAGCTAAGCCAAGAGACCCAGTACTTC. The full variable domain, with the rest looked up from reference TRBV5-1 and TRBJ2-5, is KAGVTQTPRYLIKTRGQQVTLSCSPISGHRSVSWYQQTPGQGLQFLFEYFSETQRNKGNFPGRFSGRQFSNSRSEMNVSTLELGDSALYLCASSPQLSQETQYFGPGTRLLVL.

The gene calls are TRBV5-1 and TRBJ2-3, with TRBD2 matching over 15 bases. V dropped 5 bases and J dropped 3; count of bases not matched to a gene: 13. CDR1 and CDR2 (germline): SGHRS, YFSETQ. This CDR3 spans 19 amino acids. As DNA, the CDR3 is TGCGCCAGCAGTCCGCGGAGGACTAGCGGGGGGGCTAGAACAGATACGCAGTATTTT. It codes for CASSPRRTSGGARTDTQYF. Filled out from reference TRBV5-1 and TRBJ2-3, the complete variable domain reads KAGVTQTPRYLIKTRGQQVTLSCSPISGHRSVSWYQQTPGQGLQFLFEYFSETQRNKGNFPGRFSGRQFSNSRSEMNVSTLELGDSALYLCASSPRRTSGGARTDTQYFGPGTRLTVL.

In this sample, this clone turned up once. The genes are TRBV11-2 and TRBJ1-3, with D possibly being TRBD1 (5 bases). CDR1 SGHAT and CDR2 FQNNGV come from the germline V gene. The CDR3 has 14 amino acids. V dropped 3 bases and J dropped 2 bases, with 8 bases sitting between them. The CDR3 coding sequence is TGTGCCAGCAGCTTTTTGGGACCTGGAAACACCATATATTTT. This encodes CASSFLGPGNTIYF. The variable domain in full, with the rest retrieved from reference TRBV11-2 and TRBJ1-3, is EAGVAQSPRYKIIEKRQSVAFWCNPISGHATLYWYQQILGQGPKLLIQFQNNGVVDDSQLPKDRFSAERLKGVDSTLKIQPAKLEDSAVYLCASSFLGPGNTIYFGEGSWLTVV.

This clone occurred once. V is TRBV29-1 and J is TRBJ2-7; TRBD2 is a possible D gene (6 bases). Deletions cut 0 bases from V and 1 base from J, with 7 bases between. CDR1 and CDR2 (germline): SQVTM, ANQGSEA. CDR3 length equals 13 residues. CDR3 DNA sequence: TGCAGCGTTGAAGACGGGACTTCCTACGAGCAGTACTTC. Translation: CSVEDGTSYEQYF.

The chain links TRBV2 to TRBJ1-2; 9 bases agree with TRBD1. The germline gives CDR1 SNHLY, CDR2 FYNNEI. V was clipped by 8 bases and J by 8 bases; unmatched bases: 12. CDR3 size: 14 residues. The CDR3 loop reads CASAPDRGSLGYTF. Written as DNA, the CDR3 is TGTGCCAGCGCTCCGGACAGGGGATCGTTGGGCTACACCTTC.

The CDR3 is CAISESLVAGVGDSGNTIYF. CDR3 sequence (DNA): TGTGCCATCAGTGAATCGCTCGTAGCAGGGGTGGGGGACTCTGGAAACACCATATATTTT. J is TRBJ1-3 and V is TRBV10-3; a weak D match, TRBD1 (6 bases). This CDR3 is 20 amino acids long. Germline V gene sequence: CDR1 ENHRY, CDR2 SYGVKD. Trimming removed 3 bases from V and 0 bases from J, with 24 bases in between.

The CDR3 here is CASSGDEQYF. The CDR3 DNA follows: TGTGCCAGCAGCGGCGACGAGCAGTACTTC. The V and J genes are TRBV2 and TRBJ2-7, with D hard to call. CDR1 SNHLY and CDR2 FYNNEI come from the germline V gene. The CDR3 runs to 10 residues. The ends were cut back, 6 bases at V and 5 bases at J, with 5 bases in the middle.